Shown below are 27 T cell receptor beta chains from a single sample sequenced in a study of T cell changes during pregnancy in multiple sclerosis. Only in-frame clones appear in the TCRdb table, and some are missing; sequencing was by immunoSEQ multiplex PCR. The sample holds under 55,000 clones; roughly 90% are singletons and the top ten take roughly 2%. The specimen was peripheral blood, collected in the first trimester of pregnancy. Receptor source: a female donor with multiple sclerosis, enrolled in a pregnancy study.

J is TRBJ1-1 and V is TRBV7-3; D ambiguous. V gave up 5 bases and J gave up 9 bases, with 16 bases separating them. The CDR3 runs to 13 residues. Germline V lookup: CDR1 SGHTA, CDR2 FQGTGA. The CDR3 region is CASSRISTSQAFF. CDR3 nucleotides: TGTGCCAGCAGCCGAATCTCGACTAGCCAAGCTTTCTTT.

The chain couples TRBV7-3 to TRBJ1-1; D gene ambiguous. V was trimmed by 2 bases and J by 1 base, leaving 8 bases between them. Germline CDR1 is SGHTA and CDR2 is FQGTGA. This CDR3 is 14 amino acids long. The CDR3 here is CASSLSRSNTEAFF. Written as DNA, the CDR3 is TGTGCCAGCAGCTTATCCAGATCGAACACTGAAGCTTTCTTT.

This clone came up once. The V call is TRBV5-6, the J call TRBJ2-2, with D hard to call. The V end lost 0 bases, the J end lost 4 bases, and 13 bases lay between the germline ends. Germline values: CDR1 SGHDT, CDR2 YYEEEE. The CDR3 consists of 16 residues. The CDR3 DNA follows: TGTGCCAGCAGCTTGGCCCCAAACGCAGTCACCGGGGAGCTGTTTTTT. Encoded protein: CASSLAPNAVTGELFF.

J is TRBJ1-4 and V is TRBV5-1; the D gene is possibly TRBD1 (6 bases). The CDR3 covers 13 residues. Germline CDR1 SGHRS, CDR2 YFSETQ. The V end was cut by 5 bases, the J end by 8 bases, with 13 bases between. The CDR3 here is CASSLGGKEKLFF. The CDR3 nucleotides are TGCGCCAGCAGTTTAGGGGGAAAAGAAAAACTGTTTTTT.

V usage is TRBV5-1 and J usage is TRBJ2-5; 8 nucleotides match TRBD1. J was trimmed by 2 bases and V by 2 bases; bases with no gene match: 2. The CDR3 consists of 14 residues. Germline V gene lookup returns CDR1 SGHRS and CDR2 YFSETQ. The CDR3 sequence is CASSFGQGQETQYF. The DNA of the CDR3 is TGCGCCAGCAGCTTCGGACAGGGACAAGAGACCCAGTACTTC.

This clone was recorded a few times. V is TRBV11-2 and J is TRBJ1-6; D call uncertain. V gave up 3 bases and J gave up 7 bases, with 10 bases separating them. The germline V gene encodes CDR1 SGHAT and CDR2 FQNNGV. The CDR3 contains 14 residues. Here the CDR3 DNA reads TGTGCCAGCAGCTTCCAGTTTACGAATTCACCCCTCCACTTT. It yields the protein CASSFQFTNSPLHF.

DNA for the CDR3: TGTGCCAGCTCACCAGGGGCGGGGGAAGAGACCCAGTACTTC. Translated: CASSPGAGEETQYF. The gene calls are TRBV18 and TRBJ2-5, with 7 bases aligning to TRBD2. V lost 2 bases, J lost 3 bases, and 3 bases stayed unmatched. The CDR3 totals 14 residues. CDR1 and CDR2 from the germline V gene are KGHSH and LQKENI.

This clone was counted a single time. CDR3 sequence: CASKNGGGGTQYF. CDR3 in DNA: TGTGCCAGCAAAAACGGGGGTGGTGGTACGCAGTATTTT. V is TRBV2 and J is TRBJ2-3; tentatively, D is TRBD2 (6 bases). This CDR3 is built from 13 residues. Per the germline V gene, CDR1 is SNHLY and CDR2 is FYNNEI. V lost 7 bases and J lost 8, with 16 bases in between. The full variable domain, in which reference TRBV2 and TRBJ2-3 provide the parts outside the CDR3, is EPEVTQTPSHQVTQMGQEVILRCVPISNHLYFYWYRQILGQKVEFLVSFYNNEISEKSEIFDDQFSVERPDGSNFTLKIRSTKLEDSAMYFCASKNGGGGTQYFGPGTRLTVL.

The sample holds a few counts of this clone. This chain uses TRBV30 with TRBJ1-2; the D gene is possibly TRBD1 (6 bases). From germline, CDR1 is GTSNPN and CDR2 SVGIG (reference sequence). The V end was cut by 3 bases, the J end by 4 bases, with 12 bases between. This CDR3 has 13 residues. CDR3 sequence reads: CAWSRDRPYGYTF. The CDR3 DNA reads TGTGCCTGGAGCCGAGACAGGCCCTATGGCTACACCTTC.

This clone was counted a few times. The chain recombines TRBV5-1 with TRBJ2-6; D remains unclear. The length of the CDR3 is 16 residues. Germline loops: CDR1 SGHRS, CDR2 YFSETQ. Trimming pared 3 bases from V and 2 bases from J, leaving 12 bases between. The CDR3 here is CASSSSDTAGANVLTF. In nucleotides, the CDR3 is TGCGCCAGCAGCTCCTCCGACACAGCTGGGGCCAACGTCCTGACTTTC. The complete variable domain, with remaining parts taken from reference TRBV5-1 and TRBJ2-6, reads KAGVTQTPRYLIKTRGQQVTLSCSPISGHRSVSWYQQTPGQGLQFLFEYFSETQRNKGNFPGRFSGRQFSNSRSEMNVSTLELGDSALYLCASSSSDTAGANVLTFGAGSRLTVL.

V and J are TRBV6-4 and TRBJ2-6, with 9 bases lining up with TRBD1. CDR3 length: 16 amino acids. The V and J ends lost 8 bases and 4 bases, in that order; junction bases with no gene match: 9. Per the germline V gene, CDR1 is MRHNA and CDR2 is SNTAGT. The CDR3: CASSEQGAEGANVLTF. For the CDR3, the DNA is TGTGCCAGCTCTGAACAGGGGGCTGAAGGGGCCAACGTCCTGACTTTC.

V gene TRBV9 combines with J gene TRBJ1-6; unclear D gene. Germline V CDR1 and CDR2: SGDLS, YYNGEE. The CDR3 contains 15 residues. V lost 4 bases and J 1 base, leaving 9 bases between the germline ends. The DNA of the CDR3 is TGTGCCAGCAGCCCCACGGTATCCTATAATTCACCCCTCCACTTT. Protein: CASSPTVSYNSPLHF.

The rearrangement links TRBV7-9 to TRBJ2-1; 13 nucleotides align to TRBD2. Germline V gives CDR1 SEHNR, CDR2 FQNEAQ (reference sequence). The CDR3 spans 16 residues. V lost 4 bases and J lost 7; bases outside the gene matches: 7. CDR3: CASSSLAGGPWNEQFF. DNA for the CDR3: TGTGCCAGCAGCTCACTAGCGGGGGGGCCGTGGAATGAGCAGTTCTTC.

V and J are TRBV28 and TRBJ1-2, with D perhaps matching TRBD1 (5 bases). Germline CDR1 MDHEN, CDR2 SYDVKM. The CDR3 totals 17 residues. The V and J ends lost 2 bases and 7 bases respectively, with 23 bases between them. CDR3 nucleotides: TGTGCCAGCAGTTTAGTTGGAGGGGCGGGGTACCCCCGTGGCTACACCTTC. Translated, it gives CASSLVGGAGYPRGYTF.

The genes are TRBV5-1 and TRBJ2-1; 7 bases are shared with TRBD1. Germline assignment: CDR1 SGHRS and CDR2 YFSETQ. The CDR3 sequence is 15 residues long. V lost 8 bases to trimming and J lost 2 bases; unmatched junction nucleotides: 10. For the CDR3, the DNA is TGCGCCAGTCACGCCGGGACAGAGGCCTACAATGAGCAGTTCTTC. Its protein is CASHAGTEAYNEQFF.

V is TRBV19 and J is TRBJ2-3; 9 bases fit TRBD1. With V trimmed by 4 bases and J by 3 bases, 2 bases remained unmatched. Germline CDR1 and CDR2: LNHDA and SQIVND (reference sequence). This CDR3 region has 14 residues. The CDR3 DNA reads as TGTGCCAGTAGTACCGGGACAGGGACAGATACGCAGTATTTT. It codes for CASSTGTGTDTQYF. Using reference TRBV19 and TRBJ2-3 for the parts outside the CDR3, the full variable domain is DGGITQSPKYLFRKEGQNVTLSCEQNLNHDAMYWYRQDPGQGLRLIYYSQIVNDFQKGDIAEGYSVSREKKESFPLTVTSAQKNPTAFYLCASSTGTGTDTQYFGPGTRLTVL.

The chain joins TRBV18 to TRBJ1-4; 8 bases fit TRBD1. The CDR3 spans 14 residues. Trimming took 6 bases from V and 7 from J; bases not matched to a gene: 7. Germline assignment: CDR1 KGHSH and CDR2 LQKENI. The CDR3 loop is CASSSGTGPEKLFF. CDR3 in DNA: TGTGCCAGCTCTTCCGGGACAGGTCCTGAAAAACTGTTTTTT.

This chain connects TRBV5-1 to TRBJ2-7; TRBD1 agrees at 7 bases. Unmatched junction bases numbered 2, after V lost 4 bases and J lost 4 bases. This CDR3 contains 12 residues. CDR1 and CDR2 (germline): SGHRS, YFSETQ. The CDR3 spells CASSLGQYEQYF. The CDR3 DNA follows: TGCGCCAGCAGCCTGGGACAGTACGAGCAGTACTTC.

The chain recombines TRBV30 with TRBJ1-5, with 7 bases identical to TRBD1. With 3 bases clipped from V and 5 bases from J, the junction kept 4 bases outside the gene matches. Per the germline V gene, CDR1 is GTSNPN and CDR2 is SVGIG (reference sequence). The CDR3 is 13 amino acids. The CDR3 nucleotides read TGTGCCTGGAGCACTCAGGGGGATCAGCCCCAGCATTTT. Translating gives CAWSTQGDQPQHF. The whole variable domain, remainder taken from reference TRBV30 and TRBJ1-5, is SQTIHQWPATLVQPVGSPLSLECTVEGTSNPNLYWYRQAAGRGLQLLFYSVGIGQISSEVPQNLSASRPQDRQFILSSKKLLLSDSGFYLCAWSTQGDQPQHFGDGTRLSIL.

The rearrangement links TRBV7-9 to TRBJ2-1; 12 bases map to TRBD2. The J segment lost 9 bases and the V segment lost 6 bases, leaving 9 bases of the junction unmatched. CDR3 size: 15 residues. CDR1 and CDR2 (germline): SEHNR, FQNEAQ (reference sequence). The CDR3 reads CASSLTSGGFGEQFF. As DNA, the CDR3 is TGTGCCAGCAGTCTGACTAGCGGGGGTTTCGGTGAGCAGTTCTTC.

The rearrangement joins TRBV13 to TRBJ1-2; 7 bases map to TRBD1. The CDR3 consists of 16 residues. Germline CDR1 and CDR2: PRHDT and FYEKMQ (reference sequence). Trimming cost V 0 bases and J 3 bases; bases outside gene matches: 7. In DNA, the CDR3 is TGTGCCAGCAGCTTAGGCCTAATGGGACAGTACTATGGCTACACCTTC. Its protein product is CASSLGLMGQYYGYTF.

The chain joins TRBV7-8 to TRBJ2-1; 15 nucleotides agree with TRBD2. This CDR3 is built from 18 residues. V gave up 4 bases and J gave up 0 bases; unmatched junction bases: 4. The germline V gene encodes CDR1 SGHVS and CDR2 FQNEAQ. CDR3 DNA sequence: TGTGCCAGCAGCTGGGGACTAGCGGGGGGACGCTCCTACAATGAGCAGTTCTTC. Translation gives CASSWGLAGGRSYNEQFF.

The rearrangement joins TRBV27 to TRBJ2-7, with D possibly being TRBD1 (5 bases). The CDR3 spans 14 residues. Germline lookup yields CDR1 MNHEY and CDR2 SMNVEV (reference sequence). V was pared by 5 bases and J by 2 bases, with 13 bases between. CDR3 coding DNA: TGTGCCAGCAGTCCGTTCGACAGCGCCTACGAGCAGTACTTC. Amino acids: CASSPFDSAYEQYF.

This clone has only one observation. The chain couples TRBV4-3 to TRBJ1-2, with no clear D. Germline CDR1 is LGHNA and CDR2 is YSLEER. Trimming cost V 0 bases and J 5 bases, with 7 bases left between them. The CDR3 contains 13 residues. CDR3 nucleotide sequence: TGCGCCAGCAGCCAAGATCGAGGGTATGGCTACACCTTC. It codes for CASSQDRGYGYTF.

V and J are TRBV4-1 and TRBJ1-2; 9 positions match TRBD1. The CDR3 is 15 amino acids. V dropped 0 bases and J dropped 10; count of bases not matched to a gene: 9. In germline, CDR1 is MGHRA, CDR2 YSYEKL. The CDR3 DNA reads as TGCGCCAGCAGCCAAGAACCGGGACAGGGTATCGCCTACACCTTC. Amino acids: CASSQEPGQGIAYTF.

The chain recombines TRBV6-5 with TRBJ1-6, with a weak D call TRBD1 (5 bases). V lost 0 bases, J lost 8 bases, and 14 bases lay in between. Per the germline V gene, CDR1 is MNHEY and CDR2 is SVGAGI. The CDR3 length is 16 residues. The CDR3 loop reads CASSYSAGLSDSPLHF. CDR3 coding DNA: TGTGCCAGCAGTTACTCAGCAGGGCTAAGCGATTCACCCCTCCACTTT.

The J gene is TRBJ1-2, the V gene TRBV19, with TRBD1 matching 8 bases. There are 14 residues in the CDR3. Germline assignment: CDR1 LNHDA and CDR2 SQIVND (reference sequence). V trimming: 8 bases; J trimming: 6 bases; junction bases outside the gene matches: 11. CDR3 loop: CASRETGESHGYTF. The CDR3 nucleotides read TGTGCCAGTCGGGAGACAGGGGAATCTCATGGCTACACCTTC.